In its sample, the clone carrying this T cell receptor (beta chain) was seen many times. Its antigen is unknown. The source of the sample is a study of molecular identifiers for immune sequencing clone quantification. General study findings and limits: Over 98% of effector molecules, yet under 1% of naive-cell molecules, were held by clones above 20 RNA copies.

Using its own MiXCR run on the PCR reads, TCRdb lists one record per CDR3 protein. The data contain about 640,000 distinct CDR3 sequences, just under 20% of them singletons. The sequencing sample was made of naive CD8+ T cells from blood, with Jurkat cell RNA spiked in. Subset here: FACS-sorted CD8+CD4-CCR7+CD45RA+ naive T cells. The source is a human donor in good health. Some libraries in this study had Jurkat cell RNA spiked in.

CDR3 in amino acids: CASSLGLIYEQYF. The CDR3 DNA reads TGTGCCAGCAGCTTGGGACTAATATACGAGCAGTACTTC. This chain connects TRBV7-9 to TRBJ2-7; 7 bases fit TRBD2. The CDR3 sequence is 13 residues long. J was trimmed by 4 bases and V by 3 bases; bases with no gene match: 3. Germline V lookup: CDR1 SEHNR, CDR2 FQNEAQ (reference sequence). The complete variable domain, with remaining parts taken from reference TRBV7-9 and TRBJ2-7, reads DTGVSQNPRHKITKRGQNVTFRCDPISEHNRLYWYRQTLGQGPEFLTYFQNEAQLEKSRLLSDRFSAERPKGSFSTLEIQRTEQGDSAMYLCASSLGLIYEQYFGPGTRLTVT.